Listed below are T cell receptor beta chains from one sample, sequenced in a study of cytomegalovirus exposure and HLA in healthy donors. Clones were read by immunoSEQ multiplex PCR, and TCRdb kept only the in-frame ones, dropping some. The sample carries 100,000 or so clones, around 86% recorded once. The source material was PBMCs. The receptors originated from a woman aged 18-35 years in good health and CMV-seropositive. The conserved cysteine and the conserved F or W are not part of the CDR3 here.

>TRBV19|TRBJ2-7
ASRTSGRVQGEQY
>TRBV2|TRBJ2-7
ASSDQPPPGEQY
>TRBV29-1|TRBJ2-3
SVDSSGGVNTDTQY
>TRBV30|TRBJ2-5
AWSGATLYETQY
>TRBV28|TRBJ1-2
ASSSRGRGYGYT
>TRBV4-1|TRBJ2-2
ASSQVRLAGGNTGELF
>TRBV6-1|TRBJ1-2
ASSEARRTGTNYGYT
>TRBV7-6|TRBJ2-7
ASSLVAGAPYEQY
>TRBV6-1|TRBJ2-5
ASDRGPETQY
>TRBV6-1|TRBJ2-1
ASSKTTSYNEQF
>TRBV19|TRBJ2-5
ASSIGAASGARETQY
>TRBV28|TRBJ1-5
ASRPTGKGNQPQH
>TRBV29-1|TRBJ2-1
SAGIFSTNEQF
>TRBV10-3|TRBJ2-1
AISARGQTNEQF
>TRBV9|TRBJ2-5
ASSPGTSGTETQY
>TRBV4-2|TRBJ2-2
ASSQAGRGRGTGELF
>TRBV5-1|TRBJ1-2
ASSPDRGGYT